Detailed here is one TCR beta chain. The sample belongs to a study of blood T cells in healthy people across ages. It was with a sample-barcoded 5' primer and a J-beta primer mix that a second PCR of about 7 to 12 cycles was run. MiXCR was run by TCRdb on the 5' RACE reads, yielding one entry per CDR3 protein. The sample holds around 1.5 million distinct CDR3 sequences; roughly 60% are singletons and the top ten take over 5.5%. Germline assignment: CDR1 SQVTM and CDR2 ANQGSEA. The CDR3 spans 13 residues. V lost 4 bases and J lost 4; bases outside the gene matches: 3. This rearrangement joins TRBV29-1 to TRBJ2-2, with 7 bases identical to TRBD1. The receptor was derived from a man between 18 and 29 years old in good health. The sample taken for sequencing was blood. The CDR3 DNA is TGCAGCGTTGTGGCAGGGGGCACCGGGGAGCTGTTTTTT. Translating gives CSVVAGGTGELFF.